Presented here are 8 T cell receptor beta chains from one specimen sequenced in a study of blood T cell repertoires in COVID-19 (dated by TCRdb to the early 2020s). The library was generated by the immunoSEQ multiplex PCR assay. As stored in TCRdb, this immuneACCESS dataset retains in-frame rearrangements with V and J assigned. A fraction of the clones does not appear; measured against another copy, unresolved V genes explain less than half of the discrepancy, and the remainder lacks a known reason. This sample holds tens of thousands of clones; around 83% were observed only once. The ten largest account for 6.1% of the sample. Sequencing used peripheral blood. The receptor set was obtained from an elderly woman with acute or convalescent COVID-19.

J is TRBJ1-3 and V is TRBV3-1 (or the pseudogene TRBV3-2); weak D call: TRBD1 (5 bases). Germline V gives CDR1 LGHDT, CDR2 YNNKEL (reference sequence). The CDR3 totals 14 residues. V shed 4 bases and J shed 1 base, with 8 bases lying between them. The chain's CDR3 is CASSPGDSGNTIYF. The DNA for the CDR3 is TGTGCCAGCAGCCCGGGGGATTCTGGAAACACCATATATTTT.

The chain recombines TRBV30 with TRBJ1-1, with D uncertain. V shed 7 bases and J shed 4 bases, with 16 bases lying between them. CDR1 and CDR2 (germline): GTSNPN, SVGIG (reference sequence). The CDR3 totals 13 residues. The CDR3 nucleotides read TGTGCCTTGGAGTGGGAGGGTCGCACTGAAGCTTTCTTT. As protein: CALEWEGRTEAFF.

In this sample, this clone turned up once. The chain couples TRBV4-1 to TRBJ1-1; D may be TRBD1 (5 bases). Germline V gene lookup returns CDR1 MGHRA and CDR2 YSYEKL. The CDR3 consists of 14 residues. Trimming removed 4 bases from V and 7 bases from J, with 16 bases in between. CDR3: CASSRTNRWNEAFF. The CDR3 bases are TGCGCCAGCAGCCGGACGAACAGGTGGAATGAAGCTTTCTTT.

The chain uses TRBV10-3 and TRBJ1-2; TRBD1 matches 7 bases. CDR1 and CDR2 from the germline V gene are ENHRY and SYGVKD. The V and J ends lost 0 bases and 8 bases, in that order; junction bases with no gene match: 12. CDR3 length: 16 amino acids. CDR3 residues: CAISESLIGQAGGYTF. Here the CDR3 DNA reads TGTGCCATCAGTGAGTCGCTTATCGGACAGGCCGGCGGCTACACCTTC.

Here the CDR3 reads CAWSIGGTSNIQYF. The CDR3 coding sequence is TGTGCCTGGAGTATCGGTGGGACATCAAACATTCAGTACTTC. The rearrangement uses TRBV30 and TRBJ2-4, with D perhaps matching TRBD1 (6 bases). With 2 bases removed from V and 6 bases from J, the gap between germline ends came to 14 bases. The length of the CDR3 is 14 residues. Germline lookup yields CDR1 GTSNPN and CDR2 SVGIG (reference sequence).

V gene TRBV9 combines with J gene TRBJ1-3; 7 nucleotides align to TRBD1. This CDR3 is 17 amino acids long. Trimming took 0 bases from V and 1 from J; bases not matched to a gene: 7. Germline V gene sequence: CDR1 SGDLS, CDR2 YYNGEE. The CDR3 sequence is CASSVVPGGPSGNTIYF. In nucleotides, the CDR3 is TGTGCCAGCAGCGTAGTCCCAGGGGGACCGTCTGGAAACACCATATATTTT.

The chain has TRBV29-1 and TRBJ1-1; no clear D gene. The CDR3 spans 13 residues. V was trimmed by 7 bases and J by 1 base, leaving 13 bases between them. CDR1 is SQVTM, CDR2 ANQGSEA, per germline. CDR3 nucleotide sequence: TGCAGCGCCGCCAGCGGTGGGAACACTGAAGCTTTCTTT. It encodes CSAASGGNTEAFF.

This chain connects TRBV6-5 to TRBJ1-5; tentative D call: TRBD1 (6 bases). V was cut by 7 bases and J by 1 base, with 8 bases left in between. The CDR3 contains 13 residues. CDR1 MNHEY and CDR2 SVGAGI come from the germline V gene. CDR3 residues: CASIRGSNQPQHF. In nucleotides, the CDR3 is TGTGCCAGCATCAGGGGAAGCAATCAGCCCCAGCATTTT.